The clone carrying this TCR beta chain has a count of ten or more. Its target is unknown. The data originate from a study of glioma-infiltrating T cells. Notes on the study in general: Only very few CDR3 sequences appeared in both tissue and blood. Non-neoplastic patients had below-expected tissue-blood divergence, while all gliomas exceeded expectation.

Unmatched junction bases numbered 6, after V lost 3 bases and J lost 2 bases. The CDR3 is made up of 15 amino acids. Germline V gene lookup returns CDR1 MNHEY and CDR2 SMNVEV (reference sequence). Amplification of TCR alpha and beta CDR3 regions from RNA used iRepertoire nested multiplex PCR. Input was 100-400 ng of tissue mRNA or PBMC total RNA. TCRdb processed the multiplex PCR reads anew with MiXCR; each CDR3 protein has one entry. Found here are under 200,000 distinct CDR3 sequences, about 46% of them singletons; the top ten hold roughly 5.4%. The receptor was isolated from a human donor with low-grade glioma or glioblastoma, undergoing nonglioma brain surgery, or in good health (not recorded which). This chain links TRBV27 with TRBJ1-1, with TRBD1 matching over 7 bases. The sample was glioma tissue, nonneoplastic brain tissue, or PBMCs (not recorded which). The CDR3 reads CASSFGQALNTEAFF. As DNA, the CDR3 is TGTGCCAGCAGTTTTGGACAGGCCCTAAACACTGAAGCTTTCTTT.